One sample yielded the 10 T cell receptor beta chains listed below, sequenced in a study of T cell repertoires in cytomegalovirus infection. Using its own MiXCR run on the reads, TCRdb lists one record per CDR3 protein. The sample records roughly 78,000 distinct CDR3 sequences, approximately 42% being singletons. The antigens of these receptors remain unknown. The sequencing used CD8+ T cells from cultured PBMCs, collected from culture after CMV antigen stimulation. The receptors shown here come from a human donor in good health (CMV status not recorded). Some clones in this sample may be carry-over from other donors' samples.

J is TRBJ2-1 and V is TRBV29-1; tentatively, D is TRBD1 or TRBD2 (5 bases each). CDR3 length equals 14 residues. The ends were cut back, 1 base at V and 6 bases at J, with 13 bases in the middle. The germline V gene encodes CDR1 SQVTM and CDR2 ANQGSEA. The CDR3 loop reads CSVEGWVGANEQFF. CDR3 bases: TGCAGCGTTGAAGGGTGGGTCGGGGCCAATGAGCAGTTCTTC.

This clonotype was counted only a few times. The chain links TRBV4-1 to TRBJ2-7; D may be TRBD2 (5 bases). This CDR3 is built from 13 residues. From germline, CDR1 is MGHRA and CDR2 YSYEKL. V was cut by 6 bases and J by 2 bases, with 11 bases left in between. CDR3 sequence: CASSPRVTYEQYF. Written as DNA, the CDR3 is TGCGCCAGCAGTCCGCGGGTTACCTACGAGCAGTACTTC.

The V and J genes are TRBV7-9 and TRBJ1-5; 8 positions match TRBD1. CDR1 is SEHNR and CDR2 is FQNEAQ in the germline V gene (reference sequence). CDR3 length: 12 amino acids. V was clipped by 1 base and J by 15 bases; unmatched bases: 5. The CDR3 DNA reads TGTGCCAGCAGCTTAGAGGACAGGGTACGGCATTTT. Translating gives CASSLEDRVRHF.

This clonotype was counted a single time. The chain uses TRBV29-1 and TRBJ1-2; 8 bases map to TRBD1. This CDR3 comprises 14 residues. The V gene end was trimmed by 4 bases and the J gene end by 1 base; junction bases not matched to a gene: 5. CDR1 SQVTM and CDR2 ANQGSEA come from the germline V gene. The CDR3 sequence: CSVGGQADNYGYTF. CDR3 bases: TGCAGCGTTGGGGGACAGGCTGATAACTATGGCTACACCTTC.

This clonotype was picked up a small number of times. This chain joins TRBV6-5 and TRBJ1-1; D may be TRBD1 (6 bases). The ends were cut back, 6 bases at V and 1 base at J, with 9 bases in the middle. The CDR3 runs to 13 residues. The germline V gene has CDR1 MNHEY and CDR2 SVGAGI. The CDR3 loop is CASSIQGNTEAFF. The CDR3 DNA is TGTGCCAGCAGCATACAGGGGAACACTGAAGCTTTCTTT.

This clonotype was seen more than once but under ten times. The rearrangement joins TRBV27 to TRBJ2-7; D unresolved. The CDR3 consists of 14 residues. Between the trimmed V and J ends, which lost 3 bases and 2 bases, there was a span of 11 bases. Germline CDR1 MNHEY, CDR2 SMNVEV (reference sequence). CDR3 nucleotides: TGTGCCAGCAGTTTCGGACCAGGAACCTACGAGCAGTACTTC. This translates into CASSFGPGTYEQYF.

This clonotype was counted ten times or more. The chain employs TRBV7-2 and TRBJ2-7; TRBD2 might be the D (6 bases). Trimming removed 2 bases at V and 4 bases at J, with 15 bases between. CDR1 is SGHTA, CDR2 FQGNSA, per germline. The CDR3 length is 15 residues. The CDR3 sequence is CASSLIGGVRYEQYF. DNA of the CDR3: TGTGCCAGCAGCTTAATCGGCGGGGTGCGGTACGAGCAGTACTTC.

CDR3 protein: CASSPDRGGAYNEQFF. CDR3 DNA sequence: TGTGCCAGTAGTCCGGACAGGGGGGGAGCCTACAATGAGCAGTTCTTC. This chain connects TRBV19 to TRBJ2-1, with TRBD1 identical over 10 bases. The V gene end was trimmed by 5 bases and the J gene end by 2 bases; junction bases not matched to a gene: 6. This CDR3 region has 16 residues. Germline loops: CDR1 LNHDA, CDR2 SQIVND (reference sequence).

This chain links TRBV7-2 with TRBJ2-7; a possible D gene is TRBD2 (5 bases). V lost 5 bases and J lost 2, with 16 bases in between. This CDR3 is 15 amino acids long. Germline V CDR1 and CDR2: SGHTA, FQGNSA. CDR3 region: CASSGYGGRTYEQYF. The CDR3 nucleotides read TGTGCCAGCAGCGGATATGGCGGGCGGACCTACGAGCAGTACTTC.

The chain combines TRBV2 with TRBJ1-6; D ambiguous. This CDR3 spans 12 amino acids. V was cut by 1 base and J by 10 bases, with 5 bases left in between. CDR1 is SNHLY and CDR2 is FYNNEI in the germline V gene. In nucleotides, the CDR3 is TGTGCCAGCAGTGAAGGCGGATCACCCCTCCACTTT. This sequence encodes CASSEGGSPLHF.